These T cell receptor beta chains were read from a single sample in a study of glioma-infiltrating T cells after dendritic cell vaccination. Some clones are missing from TCRdb's copy, which holds only in-frame ones; the method was immunoSEQ multiplex PCR. The sample holds about 32,000 clones, roughly nine tenths seen once. The specimen was blood, collected before dendritic cell vaccination. The source is a human donor with glioblastoma. Each CDR3 is given with its conserved first and last residue. Each record gives: J gene, D gene, V gene, clone size, CDR3 DNA, CDR3 protein. D genes are given only for firm matches. Rows may omit the clone size; those that give it use once, few, many or a size class.

J: TRBJ1-1; D: TRBD1; V: TRBV14; size: -; DNA: TGTGCCAGCAGCCGAGCCGACAGGGGGGAGAACACTGAAGCTTTCTTT; CDR3: CASSRADRGENTEAFF
J: TRBJ1-5; D: -; V: TRBV5-1; size: -; DNA: TGCGCCAGCAGCTTGACCACCGGGACTCCCAATCAGCCCCAGCATTTT; CDR3: CASSLTTGTPNQPQHF
J: TRBJ2-3; D: -; V: TRBV2; size: -; DNA: TGTGCCAGCAGCCACTTACAGGGCCCGGCAGATACGCAGTATTTT; CDR3: CASSHLQGPADTQYF
J: TRBJ1-2; D: TRBD1; V: TRBV7-2; size: -; DNA: TGTGCCAGCAGCTTGGGAACAGGGGGCGGCTACACCTTC; CDR3: CASSLGTGGGYTF
J: TRBJ2-2; D: TRBD1; V: TRBV27; size: -; DNA: TGTGCCAGCAGTTCCGGGACAGGGGGCACCGGGGAGCTGTTTTTT; CDR3: CASSSGTGGTGELFF
J: TRBJ2-3; D: -; V: TRBV25-1; size: -; DNA: TGTGCCAGCAGTGATGGCGCAGGGGCTTACCCAGATACGCAGTATTTT; CDR3: CASSDGAGAYPDTQYF
J: TRBJ1-3; D: -; V: TRBV27; size: once; DNA: TGTGCCAGCCGCAGGGCGGCTGGAAACACCATATATTTT; CDR3: CASRRAAGNTIYF
J: TRBJ2-7; D: -; V: TRBV18; size: few; DNA: TGTGCCAGCTCCCGAGAGTCGGGCGGGGGCCTTTACGAGCAGTACTTC; CDR3: CASSRESGGGLYEQYF
J: TRBJ1-3; D: TRBD1; V: TRBV7-7; size: -; DNA: TGTGCTAGCAGACGAACTCACAGGGGGCCCTCTGGAAACACCATATATTTT; CDR3: CASRRTHRGPSGNTIYF
J: TRBJ2-1; D: TRBD2; V: TRBV11-3; size: -; DNA: TGTGCCAGCAGCCCCCGGCGGGGGGGGAATATTGGTGAGCAGTTCTTC; CDR3: CASSPRRGGNIGEQFF
J: TRBJ1-1; D: -; V: TRBV18; size: -; DNA: TGTGCCAGCTCACAGAGTGCAGGGAACACTGAAGCTTTCTTT; CDR3: CASSQSAGNTEAFF
J: TRBJ1-2; D: TRBD1; V: TRBV11-2; size: -; DNA: TGTGCCAGCAGCCAGCTTACCCGGGGACAGCTCAACTATGGCTACACCTTC; CDR3: CASSQLTRGQLNYGYTF
J: TRBJ1-4; D: -; V: TRBV6-1; size: few; DNA: TGTGCCAGCAGTGGTGGGGGGATCAATGAAAAACTGTTTTTT; CDR3: CASSGGGINEKLFF
J: TRBJ1-1; D: -; V: TRBV5-1; size: -; DNA: TGCGCCAGCAGCACAGACAGCAACACTGAAGCTTTCTTT; CDR3: CASSTDSNTEAFF
J: TRBJ1-1; D: -; V: TRBV19; size: -; DNA: TGTGCCAGTAGTATAGAAAATAGGGGGGGGACTGAAGCTTTCTTT; CDR3: CASSIENRGGTEAFF
J: TRBJ1-6; D: -; V: TRBV6-1; size: -; DNA: TGTGCCAGCAGTGAACAGGGAAGGAATTCCCCCCTCCACTTT; CDR3: CASSEQGRNSPLHF
J: TRBJ1-1; D: -; V: TRBV4-1; size: -; DNA: TGCGCCAGCAGCCAAGTGGGGGGGCGACGGACTGAAGCTTTCTTT; CDR3: CASSQVGGRRTEAFF
J: TRBJ2-7; D: TRBD2; V: TRBV7-2; size: -; DNA: TGTGCCAGCAGCTTGACGGGGGGGTCCTACGAGCAGTACTTC; CDR3: CASSLTGGSYEQYF
J: TRBJ1-3; D: -; V: TRBV2; size: -; DNA: TGTGCCAGCAGTAGCTTACGGGGAGCGGGAAACACCATATATTTT; CDR3: CASSSLRGAGNTIYF
J: TRBJ2-2; D: -; V: TRBV19; size: -; DNA: TGTGCCAGTAGTATAGATCGAAGGGGAACCGGGGAGCTGTTTTTT; CDR3: CASSIDRRGTGELFF
J: TRBJ2-5; D: TRBD1; V: TRBV7-2; size: few; DNA: TGTGCCAGCTACGGGGCGTCGGCAGGGGGTGATCGAGGGCAAGAGACCCAGTACTTC; CDR3: CASYGASAGGDRGQETQYF
J: TRBJ2-2; D: TRBD1; V: TRBV11-2; size: -; DNA: TGTGCCAGCAGCTTAGTGAGGGGGCCGGTCGGGGAGCTGTTTTTT; CDR3: CASSLVRGPVGELFF
J: TRBJ2-7; D: TRBD1; V: TRBV5-1; size: -; DNA: TGCGCCAGCAGCTTTGGGACAGGGGGAAACGAGCAGTACTTC; CDR3: CASSFGTGGNEQYF
J: TRBJ2-7; D: TRBD2; V: TRBV6-5; size: -; DNA: TGTGCCAGCAGTTACGTCCAGGGAGGGCTCTACGAGCAGTACTTC; CDR3: CASSYVQGGLYEQYF
J: TRBJ1-5; D: TRBD1; V: TRBV23-1; size: -; DNA: TGCGCCAGCAGTCTCCGAGACAGGGGTGATCAGCCCCAGCATTTT; CDR3: CASSLRDRGDQPQHF
J: TRBJ2-1; D: -; V: TRBV30; size: -; DNA: TGTGCCTGGAGTGTAACAGCCTACAATGAGCAGTTCTTC; CDR3: CAWSVTAYNEQFF
J: TRBJ1-6; D: TRBD1; V: TRBV2; size: -; DNA: TGTGCCAGCAGCCTGGGACAGCCGTATTCACCCCTCCACTTT; CDR3: CASSLGQPYSPLHF
J: TRBJ1-2; D: TRBD1; V: TRBV5-4; size: -; DNA: TGTGCCAGCACCGACCCTGGACAGGGTGGAGGCTACACCTTC; CDR3: CASTDPGQGGGYTF
J: TRBJ2-3; D: -; V: TRBV20-1; size: -; DNA: TGCAGTGCCTGGGGAGTATCTACGCAGTATTTT; CDR3: CSAWGVSTQYF
J: TRBJ1-1; D: TRBD1; V: TRBV14; size: -; DNA: TGTGCCAGCAGCCATCTGGACAGGGTAAACACTGAAGCTTTCTTT; CDR3: CASSHLDRVNTEAFF
J: TRBJ1-2; D: TRBD1; V: TRBV10-3; size: -; DNA: TGTGCCATCAGCGATGTGACAGGGGGTAAAGAAAGCTATGGCTACACCTTC; CDR3: CAISDVTGGKESYGYTF
J: TRBJ2-7; D: TRBD1; V: TRBV4-1; size: -; DNA: TGCGCCAGCAGCCTTTGGGGACAGGGAAGCCACGAGCAGTACTTC; CDR3: CASSLWGQGSHEQYF
J: TRBJ1-1; D: TRBD1; V: TRBV28; size: few; DNA: TGTGCCAGCAGTGGTTGGGGACAGGGTGGTGTGAATCGACAAGCTTTCTTT; CDR3: CASSGWGQGGVNRQAFF
J: TRBJ1-2; D: -; V: TRBV7-9; size: -; DNA: TGTGCCAGCAGCTTAGCCAGGGGCGCGTATGGCTACACCTTC; CDR3: CASSLARGAYGYTF
J: TRBJ2-1; D: TRBD2; V: TRBV4-2; size: -; DNA: TGTGCCAGCAGCCCAGGGACTAGCGGCGCCTCCTACAATGAGCAGTTCTTC; CDR3: CASSPGTSGASYNEQFF
J: TRBJ2-3; D: -; V: TRBV5-6; size: -; DNA: TGTGCCAGCAGCTTGGCAGGGGAAGTTGATACGCAGTATTTT; CDR3: CASSLAGEVDTQYF
J: TRBJ2-2; D: -; V: TRBV7-2; size: -; DNA: TGTGCCAGCAGCCCGAATTACGGGGGGCGCGACGGGGAGCTGTTTTTT; CDR3: CASSPNYGGRDGELFF
J: TRBJ2-3; D: TRBD1; V: TRBV11-1; size: once; DNA: TGTGCCAGCAGTTCGCTAGGGACAGCGGAAGATACGCAGTATTTT; CDR3: CASSSLGTAEDTQYF
J: TRBJ1-2; D: -; V: TRBV5-5; size: -; DNA: TGTGCCAGCAGCCAACAGGCTAACTATGGCTACACCTTC; CDR3: CASSQQANYGYTF
J: TRBJ1-1; D: -; V: TRBV7-9; size: -; DNA: TGTGCCAGCAGCTCGGGGACATCTAGGGCAGCTTTCTTT; CDR3: CASSSGTSRAAFF
J: TRBJ1-2; D: TRBD1; V: TRBV19; size: -; DNA: TGTGCCAGTCGGGACAGGGGCTATGGCTACACCTTC; CDR3: CASRDRGYGYTF
J: TRBJ2-7; D: -; V: TRBV6-1; size: -; DNA: TGTGCCAGCAGTTTCGAAAGGGGGAGAGAGCAGTACTTC; CDR3: CASSFERGREQYF